The next 21 T cell receptor beta chains were all read from a single sample in a study of T cell clonality in common variable immunodeficiency. Profiled with immunoSEQ multiplex PCR; TCRdb holds only in-frame clones, not every one. Observed in the sample are more than 30,000 clones, none of them singletons. Sequencing input: peripheral blood mononuclear cells. Receptors originate from a person between 18 and 75 years old in good health.

This clone has only a few counts. The sequenced fragment ends 3 residues before the CDR3 boundary, so the rest is inferred from the germline J gene. The rearrangement uses TRBV7-9 and TRBJ2-4, with a tentative D call TRBD1 (6 bases). Germline V gives CDR1 SEHNR, CDR2 FQNEAQ (reference sequence). CDR3 length: 13 amino acids. The CDR3 reads CASSLQGYQPQYF. The CDR3 DNA, read in part, is TGTGCCAGCAGCTTACAGGGGTATCAGCCT.

The sample holds many counts of this clone. CDR3 DNA (partial): TGCGCCAGCAGCTTGGCCACAGGGGGCGGTCAGCCC. Translated: CASSLATGGGQP. The CDR3 in full is CASSLATGGGQPQHF. The V call is TRBV5-1, the J call TRBJ1-5, with 9 bases lining up with TRBD1. The read terminates 3 residues ahead of where the CDR3 ends, so the germline J gene completes it. Germline loops: CDR1 SGHRS, CDR2 YFSETQ. With 0 bases clipped from V and 6 bases from J, the junction kept 4 bases outside the gene matches. The CDR3 loop spans 15 amino acids.

The sample holds many counts of this clone. The read terminates 3 residues ahead of where the CDR3 ends, so the germline J gene completes it. The gene calls are TRBV20-1 and TRBJ2-7; TRBD1 matches 7 bases. J gave up 3 bases and V 0 bases, and 2 bases lay outside the gene matches. The CDR3 loop spans 13 amino acids. Looked up from germline, CDR1 is DFQATT and CDR2 is SNEGSKA (reference sequence). The CDR3 spells CSARDPGGYEQYF. The sequenced CDR3 bases are TGCAGTGCTAGAGATCCAGGGGGCTACGAG.

This clone showed up many times. Sequencing ends 3 residues short of the CDR3 end; the germline J gene provides the rest. This chain joins TRBV20-1 and TRBJ2-7, with D possibly matching TRBD2 (5 bases). V was cut by 6 bases and J by 5 bases, with 14 bases left in between. Germline-derived CDR1 and CDR2 are DFQATT and SNEGSKA (reference sequence). The CDR3 is 12 residues long. CDR3 region: CSAAEHGDEQYF. The DNA read from the CDR3 is TGCAGTGCCGCCGAGCACGGGGACGAG.

The table lists this clone with many counts. From the germline J gene comes the end of the CDR3, since the read stops 3 residues before it. V usage is TRBV10-1 and J usage is TRBJ1-2, with a tentative D call TRBD1 (5 bases). V gave up 4 bases and J gave up 7 bases, with 13 bases separating them. CDR3 size: 13 residues. CDR1 WNHNN and CDR2 SYGVQD come from the germline V gene (reference sequence). Partial CDR3 DNA: TGCGCCAGCAGTGGACAGTCTGAAGGTGGC. This translates into CASSGQSEGG. Given in full, the CDR3 is CASSGQSEGGYTF.

Many counts were recorded for this clone. Sequencing ends 3 residues short of the CDR3 end; the germline J gene provides the rest. The chain has TRBV5-1 and TRBJ2-3; D is perhaps TRBD2 (5 bases). The CDR3 is made up of 15 amino acids. Germline CDR1 SGHRS, CDR2 YFSETQ. Trimming took off 4 bases at V and 0 bases at J, with 12 bases between the two ends. CDR3 amino acids: CASSTVGGSTDTQYF. The part of the CDR3 DNA that was read is TGCGCCAGCAGCACAGTCGGAGGTAGCACAGATACG. Full variable domain (remainder filled in from reference TRBV5-1 and TRBJ2-3): KAGVTQTPRYLIKTRGQQVTLSCSPISGHRSVSWYQQTPGQGLQFLFEYFSETQRNKGNFPGRFSGRQFSNSRSEMNVSTLELGDSALYLCASSTVGGSTDTQYFGPGTRLTVL.

The table lists this clone with many counts. The sequence runs out 3 residues before the end of the CDR3; the remainder is reconstructed from the germline J gene. The chain couples TRBV5-6 to TRBJ1-4, with a weak D call TRBD1 (5 bases). This CDR3 contains 14 residues. V dropped 4 bases and J dropped 2 bases, with 9 bases sitting between them. From germline, CDR1 is SGHDT and CDR2 YYEEEE. CDR3 DNA, as far as it was read: TGTGCCAGCAGCCAGGGAGTTACTAATGAAAAA. Translated, it gives CASSQGVTNEK. The whole CDR3 sequence reads CASSQGVTNEKLFF.

This clone was seen repeatedly, ten times or more. The CDR3 extends 3 residues past the end of the read, so its final part is completed from the germline J gene. V gene TRBV5-6 combines with J gene TRBJ2-7, with TRBD2 matching 8 bases. CDR1 and CDR2 (germline): SGHDT, YYEEEE. V was pared by 0 bases and J by 3 bases, with 5 bases of the junction left unmatched. CDR3 length: 15 amino acids. The chain's CDR3 is CASSLGPAGVYEQYF. CDR3 DNA (partial): TGTGCCAGCAGCTTGGGTCCAGCGGGAGTCTACGAG.

At least ten counts were recorded for this clone. The read finishes 3 residues shy of the CDR3 end, and the germline J gene is used to complete it. The V call is TRBV5-1, the J call TRBJ2-1, with 7 bases lining up with TRBD2. J was trimmed by 8 bases and V by 1 base; bases with no gene match: 6. This CDR3 is built from 14 residues. Germline V CDR1 and CDR2: SGHRS, YFSETQ. The DNA read from the CDR3 is TGCGCCAGCAGCTTGTTGCGGGAGAGCTATGAG. It specifies CASSLLRESYE. The CDR3, in full, reads CASSLLRESYEQFF.

This clone was seen many times. The missing CDR3 end, 3 residues past where the read stops, is filled in from the germline J gene. The genes are TRBV5-1 and TRBJ1-5; 8 bases match TRBD1. CDR1 and CDR2 from the germline V gene are SGHRS and YFSETQ. The V and J ends lost 4 bases and 7 bases, in that order; junction bases with no gene match: 4. The CDR3 covers 13 residues. The CDR3 region is CASSQTGEQPQHF. The sequenced part of the CDR3 DNA is TGCGCCAGCAGCCAGACAGGGGAGCAGCCC.

This clone was recorded at least ten times. The read ends 3 residues early relative to the CDR3; the germline J gene fills the gap. This sequence joins TRBV7-2 and TRBJ1-5, with 7 bases fitting TRBD1. Trimming cost V 5 bases and J 0 bases; bases outside gene matches: 4. The CDR3 is 15 residues long. Germline V gene data show CDR1 as SGHTA and CDR2 as FQGNSA. CDR3 sequence: CASSLDRLSNQPQHF. The DNA read from the CDR3 is TGTGCCAGCAGCCTGGACAGGCTTAGCAATCAGCCC.

At least ten counts were recorded for this clone. The read terminates 3 residues ahead of where the CDR3 ends, so the germline J gene completes it. This chain joins TRBV9 and TRBJ2-3; D may be TRBD1 (5 bases). The CDR3 extends over 15 amino acids. Germline lookup yields CDR1 SGDLS and CDR2 YYNGEE. Trimming shortened V by 1 base and J by 3 bases, and 12 bases separated the two germline ends. The CDR3 DNA, read in part, is TGTGCCAGCAGCGTATTCGGCAGGGCAACAGATACG. Residues: CASSVFGRATDT. The entire CDR3 sequence reads CASSVFGRATDTQYF.

The table lists this clone with many counts. The read falls 3 residues short of the CDR3 end, and the missing part is taken from the germline J gene. The chain combines TRBV4-1 with TRBJ2-3; D ambiguous. The germline V and J ends were trimmed by 0 bases and 2 bases, with 9 bases remaining between them. The CDR3 totals 15 residues. Per germline, CDR1 MGHRA and CDR2 YSYEKL. The sequenced CDR3 bases are TGCGCCAGCAGCCAAGATTATAGTACCACAGATACG. Translating gives CASSQDYSTTDT. The whole CDR3 protein reads CASSQDYSTTDTQYF.

This clone has ten or more counts. The missing CDR3 end, 3 residues past where the read stops, is filled in from the germline J gene. The rearrangement joins TRBV5-1 to TRBJ2-4, with D possibly called TRBD1 or TRBD2 (5 bases each). The CDR3 runs 15 residues. Looked up from germline, CDR1 is SGHRS and CDR2 is YFSETQ. Trimming stripped 4 bases from V and 1 base from J, with 12 bases between. Partial CDR3 DNA: TGCGCCAGCAGCCCGCGAGAGGGGGCCAAAAACATT. Translation gives CASSPREGAKNI. The whole CDR3 is CASSPREGAKNIQYF. The whole variable domain, remainder taken from reference TRBV5-1 and TRBJ2-4, is KAGVTQTPRYLIKTRGQQVTLSCSPISGHRSVSWYQQTPGQGLQFLFEYFSETQRNKGNFPGRFSGRQFSNSRSEMNVSTLELGDSALYLCASSPREGAKNIQYFGAGTRLSVL.

This clone has ten or more counts. The read ends 3 residues before the CDR3 terminus; that terminus is restored from the germline J gene. The chain combines TRBV7-6 with TRBJ2-5; 11 bases are a match to TRBD2. The CDR3 contains 16 residues. The germline V gene encodes CDR1 SGHVS and CDR2 FNYEAQ. Trimming took 1 base from V and 4 from J; bases not matched to a gene: 5. The DNA read from the CDR3 is TGTGCCAGCAGCTTAGTGGGACTAGCGGATACAGAGACC. This gives the protein CASSLVGLADTET. The CDR3 in full is CASSLVGLADTETQYF.

This clone was seen many times. The read comes to an end 3 residues before the CDR3 does, leaving the germline J gene to fill in the end. The chain couples TRBV19 to TRBJ2-1; 8 positions agree with TRBD2. V trimming: 6 bases; J trimming: 7 bases; junction bases outside the gene matches: 11. The length of the CDR3 is 15 residues. Germline V gene lookup returns CDR1 LNHDA and CDR2 SQIVND (reference sequence). The CDR3 protein is CASSFQRETQNEQFF. Incomplete CDR3 DNA: TGTGCCAGTAGCTTCCAGCGGGAGACACAGAATGAG.

Many counts were recorded for this clone. This same CDR3 is encoded by further DNA sequences in the sample. The sequenced part of the CDR3 DNA is TGCGCCAGCAGCTTAACCGGGACAGCCTACGAG. It is translated as CASSLTGTAYE. The complete CDR3 reads CASSLTGTAYEQYF. The chain combines TRBV5-1 with TRBJ2-7; 7 nucleotides agree with TRBD1. The CDR3 extends 3 residues past the end of the read, so its final part is completed from the germline J gene. Germline V gives CDR1 SGHRS, CDR2 YFSETQ. The CDR3 spans 14 residues. Losses at the gene ends were 2 bases for V and 2 bases for J; bases not matched to a gene: 4.

This clone was found many times. The sequenced fragment ends 3 residues before the CDR3 boundary, so the rest is inferred from the germline J gene. This chain uses TRBV11-2 with TRBJ2-3; 9 positions match TRBD1. Germline loops: CDR1 SGHAT, CDR2 FQNNGV. There are 15 residues in the CDR3. The J segment lost 4 bases and the V segment lost 1 base, leaving 3 bases of the junction unmatched. CDR3 sequence: CASSLVGQGPDTQYF. CDR3 DNA (partial): TGTGCCAGCAGCTTAGTAGGACAGGGGCCAGATACG.

This clone was recorded at least ten times. The CDR3 spells CAISPKGTHGNTIYF. CDR3 DNA (partial): TGTGCCATCAGCCCTAAGGGGACACATGGAAACACC. The V and J genes are TRBV10-3 and TRBJ1-3; D might be TRBD1 (6 bases). Read data end 3 residues before the CDR3 end; the end is taken from the germline J gene. Trimming removed 6 bases from V and 3 bases from J, with 15 bases in between. The CDR3 extends over 15 amino acids. Germline V gives CDR1 ENHRY, CDR2 SYGVKD.

This clone has a count of ten or more. The CDR3 is cut off 3 residues early in the read; its end comes from the germline J gene. The chain joins TRBV2 to TRBJ1-2; maybe TRBD1 (5 bases). CDR3 length: 13 residues. Germline V lookup: CDR1 SNHLY, CDR2 FYNNEI. Partial CDR3 DNA: TGTGCCAGCAGTCCCGGGACTAGCGGGATT. This gives the protein CASSPGTSGI. The entire CDR3 protein reads CASSPGTSGIYTF.

This clone was recorded many times. The read comes to an end 3 residues before the CDR3 does, leaving the germline J gene to fill in the end. The chain couples TRBV7-2 to TRBJ2-5, with D unclear. Germline V lookup: CDR1 SGHTA, CDR2 FQGNSA. Trimming left V 1 base short and J 3 bases short, with 9 bases between. The CDR3 is made up of 14 amino acids. Incomplete CDR3 DNA: TGTGCCAGCAGCTTAGTAAGGCTTGAAGAGACC. It codes for CASSLVRLEET. The full CDR3 protein is CASSLVRLEETQYF.